The 5 T cell receptor beta chains below were found in one sample sequenced in a study of blood T cell repertoires in COVID-19. Data came from immunoSEQ multiplex PCR; TCRdb stores just in-frame clones and leaves some out. The sample has 40,000 to 45,000 clones; more than 70% are singletons. Sequenced: peripheral blood. The receptor source for this set is a human donor in a cohort sampled during active COVID-19.

This chain connects TRBV19 to TRBJ1-1; the match to TRBD1 covers 8 bases. Trimming at V came to 4 bases and at J to 4 bases, leaving 11 bases not matched to a gene. The length of the CDR3 is 16 residues. CDR1 LNHDA and CDR2 SQIVND come from the germline V gene (reference sequence). CDR3 residues: CASSTEYAGGRTEAFF. CDR3 coding DNA: TGTGCCAGTAGTACCGAATACGCAGGGGGCCGCACTGAAGCTTTCTTT.

The V gene is TRBV13, the J gene TRBJ1-3; 8 positions agree with TRBD1. This CDR3 is 18 amino acids long. The ends lost 3 bases at V and 10 bases at J; junction bases unmatched: 20. Germline V gene data show CDR1 as PRHDT and CDR2 as FYEKMQ (reference sequence). Written as DNA, the CDR3 is TGTGCCAGCAGCTTTCAGTCCCCAGCCGGACAGGGCGGGCGAACCATATATTTT. It encodes CASSFQSPAGQGGRTIYF.

The DNA of the CDR3 is TGTGCCAGCTCACCAGGGCCAGGGTTGGGCACTGAAGCTTTCTTT. This codes for CASSPGPGLGTEAFF. The chain combines TRBV18 with TRBJ1-1, with a tentative D call TRBD1 (5 bases). V was clipped by 2 bases and J by 4 bases, with 14 bases between them. From germline, CDR1 is KGHSH and CDR2 LQKENI. This CDR3 spans 15 amino acids.

The chain joins TRBV3-1 (or the pseudogene TRBV3-2) to TRBJ1-1, with 12 bases that match TRBD1. Germline CDR1 reads LGHDT; CDR2 reads YNNKEL (reference sequence). The CDR3 sequence is 16 residues long. After removal of 4 bases from V and 9 bases from J, the junction contained 12 bases not matched to a gene. The CDR3 is CASSPGTGGVASQAFF. DNA for the CDR3: TGTGCCAGCAGCCCCGGGACAGGGGGCGTAGCTTCCCAAGCTTTCTTT.

This chain links TRBV19 with TRBJ2-1, with D uncertain. CDR1 LNHDA and CDR2 SQIVND come from the germline V gene (reference sequence). The CDR3 contains 11 residues. Between the trimmed V and J ends, which lost 8 bases and 4 bases, there was a span of 6 bases. CDR3: CASGQYNEQFF. CDR3 nucleotides: TGTGCCAGTGGGCAGTACAATGAGCAGTTCTTC. The whole variable domain, remainder taken from reference TRBV19 and TRBJ2-1, is DGGITQSPKYLFRKEGQNVTLSCEQNLNHDAMYWYRQDPGQGLRLIYYSQIVNDFQKGDIAEGYSVSREKKESFPLTVTSAQKNPTAFYLCASGQYNEQFFGPGTRLTVL.